This T cell receptor beta chain was sequenced during a study of Ad26.COV2.S vaccination and SARS-CoV-2 variants. Study-level information: COV1001, an Ad26.COV2.S trial, supplied this vaccine-arm donor. Administration of Ad26.COV2.S was intramuscular, either once or twice 56 days apart. Whole-study findings and limits: Relative to placebo recipients, vaccine recipients exhibited elevated spike-specific TCR breadth.

A word on this clone: No antigen is known for it.

TCRdb keeps only in-frame clones here, not all; method: immunoSEQ multiplex PCR. The sample includes 300,000 to 350,000 clones, around 89% of them seen just once. The ends were cut back, 5 bases at V and 8 bases at J, with 15 bases in the middle. This CDR3 comprises 13 residues. Germline CDR1 is SGHVS and CDR2 is FQNEAQ. This sample's treatment: some 19 received Ad26.COV2.S at low or high dose, single or two shots; about five received placebo; per-sample allocation not given. Each sample was drawn 63 days after the first injection (of vaccine or placebo). The sequence was collected from a person between 18 and 65 years old who received the Ad26.COV2.S COVID-19 vaccine or a placebo. This chain joins TRBV7-8 and TRBJ1-2; possible D gene TRBD1, 5 bases. This specimen consisted of peripheral blood, obtained in a trial of Ad26.COV2.S vaccine versus placebo. The CDR3 nucleotides read TGTGCCAGCAGCCAGGGACGCGTGGGCGGCTACACCTTC. It yields the protein CASSQGRVGGYTF.